This T cell receptor beta chain was captured in a study of vaccination and CD4 T cells after COVID-19 (dated by TCRdb to 2022 to 2024). Concerning the study at large: Convalescent patients had a positive SARS-CoV-2 result on nasal swab PCR, and of these patients, nine had mild disease and one had severe disease. Post-vaccine blood samples were obtained a median of about 77 days after the second vaccine dose, with a range of roughly 12 to 250 days. For stimulating the cultures, overlapping spike peptide pools were used, derived from SARS-CoV-2 as well as from the common cold coronaviruses HCoV-NL63, HCoV-OC43 and HCoV-229E. Six males and four females were included in the convalescent cohort, with two Hispanic individuals, seven Caucasians, two Asians and one multiracial person represented. Two doses of either the Pfizer-BioNTech BNT162b2 vaccine (n=8) or the Moderna mRNA-1273 vaccine (n=2) were administered to participants. Three convalescent patients gave samples both early after vaccination (day 14) and late after vaccination (days 161 to 241). Control cultures received a CEFX viral epitope pool as the positive control, an HIV-1 Nef peptide pool as the negative control, or no peptide. In over 8 COVID-19 convalescent patients and a few infection-naive healthy vaccine recipients, researchers compared the spike-specific CD4+ TCR repertoire from before mRNA vaccination with the repertoire from after. Post-COVID blood samples were collected from convalescent patients a median of about 92 days after diagnosis, with a range of roughly 35 to 161 days. The full study reports these points: In convalescent patients, nearly all vaccine-specific clones (304 of 307) were found to be mono-reactive for SARS-CoV-2 spike rather than cross-reactive with common cold coronaviruses. The number of convalescent patients in the study was relatively small, and the study did not examine early timepoints following natural infection. The median number of SARS-CoV-2-reactive clonotypes rose from about 23 after infection to roughly 38 after vaccination, but the change was not significant. Among convalescent patients, a median roughly 90% of the SARS-CoV-2-reactive clones seen after vaccination appeared only after vaccination, which suggests priming specific to the vaccine.

The method behind the library was PCR. At the Johns Hopkins FTIC core, DNA from the cultured CD4+ T cells underwent TCR sequencing with the Oncomine TCR Beta short-read assay. The QIAamp micro DNA kit was used to extract genomic DNA from the cultured CD4+ T cells. Oncomine TCR Beta libraries from cultured CD4+ T cells were pooled with unique dual indexes and sequenced on an Illumina iSeq 100. The published analysis was carried out like this. Non-productive sequences were removed, and CDR3s not starting with C, not ending with F or W, or shorter than 7 amino acids were discarded. The MANAFEST web application identified antigen-specific clonotypes by comparing peptide-stimulated wells against reference wells and other culture wells. To be called positive, a clone needed an FDR below 0.05, an odds ratio above 5, and a productive frequency above 0.1% in at least two of three replicate wells. A clonotype was classed as cross-reactive if the clonotype showed significant expansion both in SARS-CoV-2 spike wells and in at least one common cold coronavirus spike condition. CDR3 homology was assessed with Levenshtein distances (stringdist) and unrooted phylogenetic trees (ape) in R version 3.6.1. TCRdb itself trimmed the public reads at Q25 with fastp, ran MiXCR and retained productive beta chains. Every entry covers one CDR3 protein and lists the most common genes and DNA from its rows. TCRdb, not the original authors, processed these V and J calls. This sample comprises about 22,000 distinct CDR3 sequences, around two fifths of them detected only once. Roughly 27% of the sample comes from the top ten.

The label giving this sample's time point can be read as: late sampling 161 to 241 days after vaccination in three convalescent patients. The intended sense of this specimen's treatment or condition label: roughly 11-day PBMC culture with coronavirus spike peptide pools or control peptides (ViraFEST assay). To expand antigen-specific T cells with peptide pools and then pick out the expanded clonotypes through TCR sequencing, the study relied on the ViraFEST assay. The convalescent patients' positive SARS-CoV-2 PCR tests were from March to December 2020, which was before the Alpha, Beta and Delta variants emerged in the United States. PBMCs were cultured at 1.5 million to 2 million per well in IMDM supplemented with roughly 5% human AB serum and 8.5 to 10 IU/ml IL-2, with roughly 9.5 ug/ml peptide pools added. On days 3 and 7, half of the culture medium was replaced with fresh IL-2-containing medium. After about 10 days of culture, CD4+ T cells were isolated by negative selection using the EasySep CD4+ T cell isolation kit. PBMCs were separated from whole blood using Ficoll-Paque Plus gradient centrifugation and then either used fresh or cryopreserved at -140C. In general, triplicate wells were set up for every culture condition.

The CDR3, from cysteine to phenylalanine, totals 15 residues. The only DNA kept is the CDR3, 45 bases in frame from the first base. The germline V gene gives CDR1 as SGHDN and CDR2 as FVKESK. V is cut back by 1 base and J by 3 bases, with 5 bases in the junction unmatched. Remarks on this clonotype: The antigen it binds to is not known. The sample holds no much larger clone one base away, and base qualities are not on file.

The sequence was collected from a human donor who had recovered from COVID-19. This sequence uses TRBV14 and TRBJ1-2; the central 7 bases match TRBD1. Sample: CD4+ T cells from blood, cultured in vitro, taken about 7 months after SARS-CoV-2 vaccination. In nucleotides, the sequence is TGTGCCAGCAGCCAAGGGGCAGGGGGGGACTATGGCTACACCTTC. Translation gives CASSQGAGGDYGYTF.